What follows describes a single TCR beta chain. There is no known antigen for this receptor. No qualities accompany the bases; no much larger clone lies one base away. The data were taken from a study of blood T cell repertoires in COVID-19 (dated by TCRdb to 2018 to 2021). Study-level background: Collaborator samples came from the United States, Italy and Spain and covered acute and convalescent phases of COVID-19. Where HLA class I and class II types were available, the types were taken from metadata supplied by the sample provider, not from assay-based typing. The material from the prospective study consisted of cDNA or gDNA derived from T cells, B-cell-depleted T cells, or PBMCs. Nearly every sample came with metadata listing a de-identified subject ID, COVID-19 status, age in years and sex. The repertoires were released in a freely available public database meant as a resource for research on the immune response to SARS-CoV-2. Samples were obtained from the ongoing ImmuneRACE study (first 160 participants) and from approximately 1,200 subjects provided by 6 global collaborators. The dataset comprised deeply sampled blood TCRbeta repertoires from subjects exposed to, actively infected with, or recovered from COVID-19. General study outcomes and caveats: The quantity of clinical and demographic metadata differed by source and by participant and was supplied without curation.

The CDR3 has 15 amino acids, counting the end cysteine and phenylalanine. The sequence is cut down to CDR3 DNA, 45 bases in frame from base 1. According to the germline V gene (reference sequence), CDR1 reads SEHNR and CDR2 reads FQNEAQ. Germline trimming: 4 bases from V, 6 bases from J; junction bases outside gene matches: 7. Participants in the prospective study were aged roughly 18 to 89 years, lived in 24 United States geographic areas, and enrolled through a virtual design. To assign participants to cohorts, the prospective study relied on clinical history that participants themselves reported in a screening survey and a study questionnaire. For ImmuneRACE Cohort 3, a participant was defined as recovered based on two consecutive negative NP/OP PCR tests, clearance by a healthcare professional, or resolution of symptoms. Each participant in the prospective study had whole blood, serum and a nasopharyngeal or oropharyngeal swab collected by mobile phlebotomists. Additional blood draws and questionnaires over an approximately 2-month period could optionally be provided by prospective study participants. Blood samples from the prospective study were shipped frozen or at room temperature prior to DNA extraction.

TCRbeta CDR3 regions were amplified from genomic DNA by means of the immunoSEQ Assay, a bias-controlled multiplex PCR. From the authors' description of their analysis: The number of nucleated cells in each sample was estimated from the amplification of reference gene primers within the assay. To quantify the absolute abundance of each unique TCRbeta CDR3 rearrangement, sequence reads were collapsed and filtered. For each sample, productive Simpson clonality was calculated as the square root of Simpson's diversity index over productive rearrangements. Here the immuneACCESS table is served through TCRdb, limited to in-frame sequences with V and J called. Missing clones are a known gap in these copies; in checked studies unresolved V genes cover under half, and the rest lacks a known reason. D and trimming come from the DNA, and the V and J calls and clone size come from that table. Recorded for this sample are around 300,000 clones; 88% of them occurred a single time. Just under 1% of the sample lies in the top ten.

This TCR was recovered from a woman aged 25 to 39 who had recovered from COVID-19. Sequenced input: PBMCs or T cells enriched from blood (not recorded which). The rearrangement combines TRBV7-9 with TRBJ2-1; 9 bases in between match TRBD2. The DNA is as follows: TGTGCCAGCAGCTCTCCCGGCGGGGGGGCCAATGAGCAGTTCTTC. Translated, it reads CASSSPGGGANEQFF.